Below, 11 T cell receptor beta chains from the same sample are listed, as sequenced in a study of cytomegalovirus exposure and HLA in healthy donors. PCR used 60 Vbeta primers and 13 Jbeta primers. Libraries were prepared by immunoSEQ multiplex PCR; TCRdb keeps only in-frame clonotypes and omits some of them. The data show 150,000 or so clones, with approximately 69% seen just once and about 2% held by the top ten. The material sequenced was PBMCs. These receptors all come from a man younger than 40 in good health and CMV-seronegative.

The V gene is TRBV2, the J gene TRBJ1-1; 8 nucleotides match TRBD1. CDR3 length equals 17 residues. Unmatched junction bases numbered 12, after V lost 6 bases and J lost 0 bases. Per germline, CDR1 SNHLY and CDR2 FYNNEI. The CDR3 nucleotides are TGTGCCAGCAGGCCCCAGGGTTGGACAGGGTTGAACACTGAAGCTTTCTTT. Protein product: CASRPQGWTGLNTEAFF.

The CDR3 coding sequence is TGCGCCAGCTCCGGGACTAGCGGGGGCTACAATGAGCAGTTCTTC. Protein: CASSGTSGGYNEQFF. This rearrangement joins TRBV5-1 to TRBJ2-1; TRBD2 matches 14 bases. The germline V gene encodes CDR1 SGHRS and CDR2 YFSETQ. CDR3 length: 15 amino acids. V lost 7 bases, J lost 3 bases, and 3 bases stayed unmatched.

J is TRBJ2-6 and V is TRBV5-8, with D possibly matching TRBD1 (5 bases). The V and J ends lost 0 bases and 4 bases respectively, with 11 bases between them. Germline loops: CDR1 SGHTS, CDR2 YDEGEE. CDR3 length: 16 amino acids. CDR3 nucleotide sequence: TGTGCCAGCAGCTTGGATCAGGGCGCCGGGGCCAACGTCCTGACTTTC. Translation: CASSLDQGAGANVLTF.

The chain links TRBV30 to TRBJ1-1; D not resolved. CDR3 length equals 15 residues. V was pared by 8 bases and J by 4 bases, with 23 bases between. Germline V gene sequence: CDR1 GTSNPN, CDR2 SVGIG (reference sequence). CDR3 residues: CATSGISGVSTEAFF. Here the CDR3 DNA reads TGTGCCACCTCGGGGATTTCTGGGGTGAGCACTGAAGCTTTCTTT.

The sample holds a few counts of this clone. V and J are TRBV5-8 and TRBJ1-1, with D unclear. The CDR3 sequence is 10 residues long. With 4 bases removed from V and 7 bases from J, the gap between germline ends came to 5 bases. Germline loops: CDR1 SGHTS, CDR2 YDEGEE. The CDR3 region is CASSLGEAFF. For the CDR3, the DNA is TGTGCCAGCAGCCTCGGTGAAGCTTTCTTT.

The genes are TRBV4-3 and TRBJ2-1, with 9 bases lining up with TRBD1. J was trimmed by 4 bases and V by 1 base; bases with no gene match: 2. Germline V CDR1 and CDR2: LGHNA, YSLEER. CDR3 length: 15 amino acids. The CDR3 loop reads CASSQGQGEYNEQFF. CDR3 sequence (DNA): TGCGCCAGCAGCCAAGGACAGGGGGAATACAATGAGCAGTTCTTC.

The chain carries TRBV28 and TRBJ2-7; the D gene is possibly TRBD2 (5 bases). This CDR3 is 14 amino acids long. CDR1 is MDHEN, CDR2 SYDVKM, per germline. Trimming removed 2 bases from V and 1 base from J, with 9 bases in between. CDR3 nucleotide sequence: TGTGCCAGCAGTTTAGTTGGAGGATCCTACGAGCAGTACTTC. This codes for CASSLVGGSYEQYF.

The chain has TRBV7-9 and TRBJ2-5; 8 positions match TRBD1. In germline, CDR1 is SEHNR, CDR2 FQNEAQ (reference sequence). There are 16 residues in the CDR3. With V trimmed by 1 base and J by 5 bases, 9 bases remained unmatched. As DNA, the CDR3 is TGTGCCAGCAGCTTAGGAGACAGGGGTGTCTTGGAGACCCAGTACTTC. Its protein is CASSLGDRGVLETQYF. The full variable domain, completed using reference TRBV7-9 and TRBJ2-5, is DTGVSQNPRHKITKRGQNVTFRCDPISEHNRLYWYRQTLGQGPEFLTYFQNEAQLEKSRLLSDRFSAERPKGSFSTLEIQRTEQGDSAMYLCASSLGDRGVLETQYFGPGTRLLVL.

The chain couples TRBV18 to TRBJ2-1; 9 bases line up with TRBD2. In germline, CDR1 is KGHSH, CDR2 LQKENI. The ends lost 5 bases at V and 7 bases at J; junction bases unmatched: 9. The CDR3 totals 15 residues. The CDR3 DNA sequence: TGTGCCAGCTCAGAATTGCGGGGGGGCAGGAATGAGCAGTTCTTC. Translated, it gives CASSELRGGRNEQFF.

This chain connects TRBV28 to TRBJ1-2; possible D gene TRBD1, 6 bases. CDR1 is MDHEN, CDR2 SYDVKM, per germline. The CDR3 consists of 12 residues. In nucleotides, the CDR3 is TGTGTCGGGGGGGCGCCGAACTATGGCTACACCTTC. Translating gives CVGGAPNYGYTF.

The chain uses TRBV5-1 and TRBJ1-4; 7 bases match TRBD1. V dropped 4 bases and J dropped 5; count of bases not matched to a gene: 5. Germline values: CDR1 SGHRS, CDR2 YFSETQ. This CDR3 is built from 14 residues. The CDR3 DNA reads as TGCGCCAGCAGCACGGACAGGAACAATGAAAAACTGTTTTTT. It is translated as CASSTDRNNEKLFF.